This TCR beta chain was observed in a study of blood T cell repertoires in COVID-19. The table lists this clone with a few counts. The CDR3 is 16 residues long. Germline CDR1 LNHDA, CDR2 SQIVND (reference sequence). V was pared by 7 bases and J by 0 bases, with 18 bases between. The repertoire was sequenced with immunoSEQ multiplex PCR; TCRdb's copy has only in-frame clones and lacks some. The data contain around 230,000 clones, 65% to 85% of them singletons. J is TRBJ1-1 and V is TRBV19; no clear D. The specimen sequenced was peripheral blood. This TCR derives from a woman of 80 years or more with acute or convalescent COVID-19. Written as DNA, the CDR3 is TGTGCCAGTATCCCCACGGCAGGAACCTTGAACACTGAAGCTTTCTTT. Amino acids: CASIPTAGTLNTEAFF.